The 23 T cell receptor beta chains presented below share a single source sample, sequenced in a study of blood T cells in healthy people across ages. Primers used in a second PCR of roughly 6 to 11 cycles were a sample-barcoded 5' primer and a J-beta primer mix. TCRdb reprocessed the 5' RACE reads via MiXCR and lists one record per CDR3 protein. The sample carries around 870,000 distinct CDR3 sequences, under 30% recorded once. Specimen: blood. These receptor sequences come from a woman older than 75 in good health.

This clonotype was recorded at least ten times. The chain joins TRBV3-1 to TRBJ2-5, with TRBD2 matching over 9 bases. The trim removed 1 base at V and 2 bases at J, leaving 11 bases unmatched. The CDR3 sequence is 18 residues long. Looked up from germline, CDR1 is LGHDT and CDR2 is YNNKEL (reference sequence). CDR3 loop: CASSQGWLASGAQETQYF. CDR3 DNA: TGTGCCAGCAGCCAAGGCTGGTTGGCTAGCGGGGCTCAAGAGACCCAGTACTTC.

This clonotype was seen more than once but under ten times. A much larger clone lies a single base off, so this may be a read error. The CDR3 bases are TGTGCCAGCAGCCCAAAATCCGGGGCAGGGGCCTACGAGCAGTACTTC. Protein: CASSPKSGAGAYEQYF. This chain uses TRBV7-2 with TRBJ2-4, with a possible D match to TRBD1 (6 bases). The closer fit of TRBJ2-7 to the DNA end suggests the J call may be wrong. Germline-derived CDR1 and CDR2 are SGHTA and FQGNSA. This CDR3 contains 16 residues.

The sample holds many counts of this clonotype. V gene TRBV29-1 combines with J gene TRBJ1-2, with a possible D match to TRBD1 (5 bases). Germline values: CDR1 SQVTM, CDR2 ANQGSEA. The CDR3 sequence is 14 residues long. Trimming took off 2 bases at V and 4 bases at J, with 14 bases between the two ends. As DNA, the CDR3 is TGCAGCGTTGAAAGGGACGGCGGGACCTATGGCTACACCTTC. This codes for CSVERDGGTYGYTF.

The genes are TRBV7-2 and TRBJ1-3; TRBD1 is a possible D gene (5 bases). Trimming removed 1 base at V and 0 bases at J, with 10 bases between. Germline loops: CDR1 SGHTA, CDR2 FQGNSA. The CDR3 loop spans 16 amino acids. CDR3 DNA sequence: TGTGCCAGCAGCTTAGTCGACAGCAGCTCTGGAAACACCATATATTTT. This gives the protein CASSLVDSSSGNTIYF.

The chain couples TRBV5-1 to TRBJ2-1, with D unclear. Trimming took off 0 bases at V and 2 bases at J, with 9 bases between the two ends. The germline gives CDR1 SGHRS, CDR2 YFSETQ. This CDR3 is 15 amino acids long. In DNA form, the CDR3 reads TGCGCCAGCAGCTTGGAGAAAAGCCCCTACAATGAGCAGTTCTTC. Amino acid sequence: CASSLEKSPYNEQFF.

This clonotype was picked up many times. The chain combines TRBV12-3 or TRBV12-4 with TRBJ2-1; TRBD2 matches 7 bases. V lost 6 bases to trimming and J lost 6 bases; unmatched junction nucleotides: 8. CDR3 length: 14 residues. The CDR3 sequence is CASSPRLASNEQFF. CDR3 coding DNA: TGTGCCAGCAGCCCGCGACTAGCTTCCAATGAGCAGTTCTTC.

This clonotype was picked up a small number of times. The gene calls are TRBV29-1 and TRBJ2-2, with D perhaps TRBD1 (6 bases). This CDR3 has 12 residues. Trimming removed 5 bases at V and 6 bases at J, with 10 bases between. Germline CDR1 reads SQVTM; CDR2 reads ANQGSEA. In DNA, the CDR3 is TGCAGCGTTCGGAACAGGGCCGGGGAGCTGTTTTTT. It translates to CSVRNRAGELFF.

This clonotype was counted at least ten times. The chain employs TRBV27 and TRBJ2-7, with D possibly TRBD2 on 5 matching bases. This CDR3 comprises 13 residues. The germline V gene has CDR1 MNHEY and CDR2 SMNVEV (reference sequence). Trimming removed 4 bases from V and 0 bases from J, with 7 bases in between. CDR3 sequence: CASSWRSSYEQYF. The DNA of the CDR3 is TGTGCCAGCAGTTGGAGGAGCTCCTACGAGCAGTACTTC.

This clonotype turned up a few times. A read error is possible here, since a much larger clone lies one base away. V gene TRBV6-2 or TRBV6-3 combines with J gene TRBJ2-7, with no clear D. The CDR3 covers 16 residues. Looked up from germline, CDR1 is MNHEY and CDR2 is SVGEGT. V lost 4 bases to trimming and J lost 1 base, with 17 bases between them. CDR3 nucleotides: TGTGCCAGCAGTTCTCGGTGCGGCGTTCGGTCCTACGAGCAGTACTTC. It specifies CASSSRCGVRSYEQYF.

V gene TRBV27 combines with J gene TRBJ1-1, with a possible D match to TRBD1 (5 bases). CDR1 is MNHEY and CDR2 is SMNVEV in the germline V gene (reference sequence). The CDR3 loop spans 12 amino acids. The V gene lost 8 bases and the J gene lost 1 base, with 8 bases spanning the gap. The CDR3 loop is CASLGQNTEAFF. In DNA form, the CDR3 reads TGTGCCAGCCTCGGACAGAACACTGAAGCTTTCTTT.

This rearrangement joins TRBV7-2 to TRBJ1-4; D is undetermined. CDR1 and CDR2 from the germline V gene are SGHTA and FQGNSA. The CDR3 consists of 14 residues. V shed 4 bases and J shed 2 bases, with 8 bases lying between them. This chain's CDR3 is CASSWYPTNEKLFF. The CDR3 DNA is TGTGCCAGCAGCTGGTATCCCACTAATGAAAAACTGTTTTTT.

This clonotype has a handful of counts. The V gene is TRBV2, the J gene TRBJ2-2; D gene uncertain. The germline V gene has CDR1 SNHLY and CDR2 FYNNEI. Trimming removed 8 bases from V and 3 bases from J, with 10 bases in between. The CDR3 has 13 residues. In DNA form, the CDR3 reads TGTGCCAGCGGGTCGCTACACACCGGGGAGCTGTTTTTT. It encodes CASGSLHTGELFF.

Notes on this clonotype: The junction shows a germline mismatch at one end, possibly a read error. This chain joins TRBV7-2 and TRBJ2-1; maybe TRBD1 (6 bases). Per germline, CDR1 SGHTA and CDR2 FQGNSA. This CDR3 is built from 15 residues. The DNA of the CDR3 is TGTGCAAGCAGTTTAGAGGCAGGGGAGCACAATGAGCAGTTCTTC. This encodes CASSLEAGEHNEQFF.

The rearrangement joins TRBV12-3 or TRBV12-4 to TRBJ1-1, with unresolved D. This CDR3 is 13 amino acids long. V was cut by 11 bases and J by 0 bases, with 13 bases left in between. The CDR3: CAARGPVNTEAFF. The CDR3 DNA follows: TGTGCCGCCCGAGGACCGGTGAACACTGAAGCTTTCTTT.

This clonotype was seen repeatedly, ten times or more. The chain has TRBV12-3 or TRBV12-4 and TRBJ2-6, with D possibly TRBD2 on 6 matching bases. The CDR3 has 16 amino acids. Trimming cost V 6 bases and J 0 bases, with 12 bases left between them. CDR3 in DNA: TGTGCCAGCAGGCTCCACGGGAGCTCTGGGGCCAACGTCCTGACTTTC. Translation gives CASRLHGSSGANVLTF.

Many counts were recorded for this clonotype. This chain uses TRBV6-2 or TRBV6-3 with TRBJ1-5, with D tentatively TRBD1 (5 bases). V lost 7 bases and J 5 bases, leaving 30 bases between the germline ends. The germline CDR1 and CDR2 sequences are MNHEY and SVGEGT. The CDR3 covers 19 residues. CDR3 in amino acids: CASTALRVEGGGSYQPQHF. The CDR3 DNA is TGTGCCAGCACCGCACTCAGAGTCGAAGGCGGGGGTAGTTATCAGCCCCAGCATTTT.

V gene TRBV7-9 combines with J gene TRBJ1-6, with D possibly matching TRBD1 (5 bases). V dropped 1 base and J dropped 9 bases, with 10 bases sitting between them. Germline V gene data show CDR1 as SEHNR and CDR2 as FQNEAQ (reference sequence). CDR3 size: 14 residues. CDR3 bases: TGTGCCAGCAGCTTAGAAGGGACGGGTTCACCCCTCCACTTT. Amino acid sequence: CASSLEGTGSPLHF.

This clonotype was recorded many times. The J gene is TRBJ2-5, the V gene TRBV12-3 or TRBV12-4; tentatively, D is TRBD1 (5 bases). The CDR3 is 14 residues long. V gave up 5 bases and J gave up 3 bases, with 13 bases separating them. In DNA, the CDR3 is TGTGCCAGCAGTCTACAGGCGGCCAAAGAGACCCAGTACTTC. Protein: CASSLQAAKETQYF.

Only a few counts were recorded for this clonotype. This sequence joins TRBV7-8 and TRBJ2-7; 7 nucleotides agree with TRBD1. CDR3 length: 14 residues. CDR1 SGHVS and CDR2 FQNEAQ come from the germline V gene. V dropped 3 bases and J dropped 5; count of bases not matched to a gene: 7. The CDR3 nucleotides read TGTGCCAGCAGCTTGAGACAGGGTGGCAACGAGCAGTACTTC. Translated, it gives CASSLRQGGNEQYF. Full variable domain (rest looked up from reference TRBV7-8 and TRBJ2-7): GAGVSQSPRYKVAKRGQDVALRCDPISGHVSLFWYQQALGQGPEFLTYFQNEAQLDKSGLPSDRFFAERPEGSVSTLKIQRTQQEDSAVYLCASSLRQGGNEQYFGPGTRLTVT.

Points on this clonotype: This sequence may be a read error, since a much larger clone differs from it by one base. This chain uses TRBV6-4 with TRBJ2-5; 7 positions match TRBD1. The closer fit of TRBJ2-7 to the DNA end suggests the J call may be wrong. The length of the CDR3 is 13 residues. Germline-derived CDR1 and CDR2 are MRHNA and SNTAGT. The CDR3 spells CASSAKQGTEQYF. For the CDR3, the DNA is TGTGCCAGCAGTGCCAAACAGGGGACCGAGCAGTACTTC.

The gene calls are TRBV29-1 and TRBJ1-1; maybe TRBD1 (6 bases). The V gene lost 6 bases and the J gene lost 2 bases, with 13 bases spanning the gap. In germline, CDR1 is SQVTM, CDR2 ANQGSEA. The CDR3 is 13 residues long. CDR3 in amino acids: CSVMGHTNTEAFF. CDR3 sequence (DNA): TGCAGCGTGATGGGACACACAAACACTGAAGCTTTCTTT.

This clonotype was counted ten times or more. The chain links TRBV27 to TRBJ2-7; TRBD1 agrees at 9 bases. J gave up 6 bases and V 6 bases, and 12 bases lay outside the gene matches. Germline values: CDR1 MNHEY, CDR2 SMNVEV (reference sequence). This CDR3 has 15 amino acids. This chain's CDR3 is CASRRLGTGIGEQYF. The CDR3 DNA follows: TGTGCCAGCAGACGTCTGGGGACAGGGATTGGCGAGCAGTACTTC.

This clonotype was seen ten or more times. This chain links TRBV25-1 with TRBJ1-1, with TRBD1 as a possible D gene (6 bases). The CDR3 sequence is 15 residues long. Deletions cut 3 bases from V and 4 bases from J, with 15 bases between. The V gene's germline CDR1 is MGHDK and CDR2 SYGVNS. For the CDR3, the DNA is TGTGCCAGCAGTGACGGTACAGGGTGGGGCACTGAAGCTTTCTTT. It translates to CASSDGTGWGTEAFF.